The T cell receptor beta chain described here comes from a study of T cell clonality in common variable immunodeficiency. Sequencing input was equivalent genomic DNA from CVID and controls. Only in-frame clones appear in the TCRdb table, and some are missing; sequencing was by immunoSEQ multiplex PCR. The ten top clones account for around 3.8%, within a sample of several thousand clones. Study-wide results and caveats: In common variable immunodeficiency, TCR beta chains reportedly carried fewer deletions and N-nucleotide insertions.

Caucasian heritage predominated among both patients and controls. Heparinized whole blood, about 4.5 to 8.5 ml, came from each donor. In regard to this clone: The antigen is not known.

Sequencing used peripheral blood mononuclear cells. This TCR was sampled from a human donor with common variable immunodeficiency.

The CDR3 bases that were read are TGTGCCAGCAGCTCCCGGACTAGGGGCTACGAG. Its protein product is CASSSRTRGYE. Given in full, the CDR3 is CASSSRTRGYEQYF. The rearrangement links TRBV6-2 or TRBV6-3 to TRBJ2-7; 7 positions agree with TRBD2. The read finishes 3 residues shy of the CDR3 end, and the germline J gene is used to complete it. J was trimmed by 3 bases and V by 6 bases; bases with no gene match: 8. The CDR3 covers 14 residues. Germline-derived CDR1 and CDR2 are MNHEY and SVGEGT.